The 24 T cell receptor beta chains below all came from one sample that was sequenced in a study of cytomegalovirus exposure and HLA in healthy donors (dated by TCRdb to the late 2010s). Libraries were made using the immunoSEQ multiplex PCR assay. This immuneACCESS table, as held by TCRdb, lists in-frame sequences with V and J called but not all clones. Of the missing ones, under half trace to an unresolved V gene in checked studies; the others have no known cause. For this sample there are fewer than 250,000 clones; just under 90% appear just once. 2.5% to 3% of the sample is taken by the ten largest. The sample taken for sequencing was PBMCs. All receptors come from a man younger than 30 in good health and CMV-seronegative.

This clone was recorded only once. This chain links TRBV2 with TRBJ2-3; D call uncertain. Trimming pared 4 bases from V and 2 bases from J, leaving 13 bases between. The CDR3 extends over 15 amino acids. Looked up from germline, CDR1 is SNHLY and CDR2 is FYNNEI. CDR3: CASSGNGFPTDTQYF. DNA of the CDR3: TGTGCCAGCAGTGGAAACGGGTTCCCCACAGATACGCAGTATTTT.

V gene TRBV9 combines with J gene TRBJ2-3; tentative D call: TRBD1 (6 bases). The V end was cut by 1 base, the J end by 5 bases, with 8 bases between. The CDR3 sequence is 13 residues long. Germline CDR1 and CDR2: SGDLS and YYNGEE. Here the CDR3 reads CASSVQGLDTQYF. The CDR3 DNA reads TGTGCCAGCAGCGTACAGGGGTTAGATACGCAGTATTTT.

This clone was recorded many times. The CDR3 region has the DNA TGTGCCAGCAGCCAGAGGAGTGAGCCTTACGAGCAGTACTTC. It yields the protein CASSQRSEPYEQYF. This chain joins TRBV4-2 and TRBJ2-7, with no clear D. Germline V gives CDR1 LGHNA, CDR2 YNFKEQ. This CDR3 spans 14 amino acids. The germline V and J ends were trimmed by 3 bases and 4 bases, with 13 bases remaining between them.

The chain carries TRBV29-1 and TRBJ1-1; D gene ambiguous. Trimming took off 4 bases at V and 0 bases at J, with 6 bases between the two ends. This CDR3 region has 12 residues. Looked up from germline, CDR1 is SQVTM and CDR2 is ANQGSEA. The CDR3 DNA is TGCAGCGTTGGAGGTATGAACACTGAAGCTTTCTTT. It is translated as CSVGGMNTEAFF.

This rearrangement joins TRBV4-1 to TRBJ1-1, with TRBD1 matching 9 bases. The CDR3 runs 14 residues. Trimming took 3 bases from V and 7 from J; bases not matched to a gene: 6. Germline V gene data show CDR1 as MGHRA and CDR2 as YSYEKL. Here the CDR3 reads CASSQEQGAVEAFF. The CDR3 nucleotides read TGCGCCAGCAGCCAGGAACAGGGGGCTGTTGAAGCTTTCTTT.

This clone has a handful of counts. This chain joins TRBV6-1 and TRBJ1-1; no reliable D call. Germline loops: CDR1 MNHNS, CDR2 SASEGT. This CDR3 region has 13 residues. The V end was cut by 1 base, the J end by 4 bases, with 7 bases between. The CDR3 DNA follows: TGTGCCAGCAGTGAAGGGGCCACCACTGAAGCTTTCTTT. This gives the protein CASSEGATTEAFF.

The CDR3, as DNA: TGCAGCGCAGAACGAGGGGGCACTGAAGCTTTCTTT. It codes for CSAERGGTEAFF. The V gene is TRBV29-1, the J gene TRBJ1-1, with D possibly matching TRBD1 (6 bases). CDR3 length equals 12 residues. Between the trimmed V and J ends, which lost 7 bases and 4 bases, there was a span of 13 bases. Germline V CDR1 and CDR2: SQVTM, ANQGSEA.

This chain uses TRBV11-2 with TRBJ1-5, with D uncertain. Deletions cut 3 bases from V and 7 bases from J, with 10 bases between. This CDR3 is built from 13 residues. The germline V gene encodes CDR1 SGHAT and CDR2 FQNNGV. CDR3 nucleotides: TGTGCCAGCAGCTTGTTTGGTCAGCAGCCCCAGCATTTT. Translating gives CASSLFGQQPQHF.

This clone was recorded only once. V gene TRBV19 combines with J gene TRBJ2-1; a weak D match, TRBD2 (5 bases). The germline V gene has CDR1 LNHDA and CDR2 SQIVND (reference sequence). The CDR3 runs 13 residues. V gave up 3 bases and J gave up 8 bases, with 11 bases separating them. The chain's CDR3 is CASSMVAGDEQFF. The DNA of the CDR3 is TGTGCCAGTAGTATGGTTGCGGGCGATGAGCAGTTCTTC.

This chain uses TRBV6-5 with TRBJ2-7; tentative D call: TRBD2 (5 bases). Germline V gene data show CDR1 as MNHEY and CDR2 as SVGAGI. This CDR3 comprises 14 residues. V gave up 6 bases and J gave up 6 bases, with 18 bases separating them. The CDR3, as DNA: TGTGCCAGCAGAAACGGACTTACGAACGGCGAGCAGTACTTC. This translates into CASRNGLTNGEQYF.

This chain connects TRBV6-5 to TRBJ2-2, with no clear D. With 4 bases removed from V and 7 bases from J, the gap between germline ends came to 13 bases. CDR1 is MNHEY and CDR2 is SVGAGI in the germline V gene. This CDR3 contains 14 residues. The CDR3 sequence is CASSFGVAGGELFF. The CDR3 bases are TGTGCCAGCAGTTTTGGTGTGGCTGGCGGGGAGCTGTTTTTT.

This chain connects TRBV30 to TRBJ2-2; TRBD2 matches at 7 bases. Per the germline V gene, CDR1 is GTSNPN and CDR2 is SVGIG (reference sequence). V trimming: 3 bases; J trimming: 4 bases; junction bases outside the gene matches: 8. The CDR3 length is 15 residues. CDR3 in amino acids: CAWSRLAPGTGELFF. In DNA, the CDR3 is TGTGCCTGGAGCCGACTAGCTCCGGGCACCGGGGAGCTGTTTTTT. The full variable domain, completed using reference TRBV30 and TRBJ2-2, is SQTIHQWPATLVQPVGSPLSLECTVEGTSNPNLYWYRQAAGRGLQLLFYSVGIGQISSEVPQNLSASRPQDRQFILSSKKLLLSDSGFYLCAWSRLAPGTGELFFGEGSRLTVL.

V and J are TRBV27 and TRBJ2-7; 7 nucleotides align to TRBD1. From germline, CDR1 is MNHEY and CDR2 SMNVEV (reference sequence). This CDR3 is 15 amino acids long. The V gene end was trimmed by 6 bases and the J gene end by 4 bases; junction bases not matched to a gene: 12. This chain's CDR3 is CASSPHRGTAYEQYF. The CDR3 DNA sequence: TGTGCCAGCAGCCCGCACAGGGGAACGGCTTACGAGCAGTACTTC.

The V call is TRBV12-5, the J call TRBJ2-7, with 8 bases fitting TRBD1. There are 14 residues in the CDR3. Germline CDR1 and CDR2: LGHNT and FRNRAP. The junction had 8 bases not matched to a gene; V was cut back by 2 bases and J by 8 bases. The CDR3 reads CASGLSGQGGKQYF. The DNA of the CDR3 is TGTGCTAGTGGTTTGTCCGGACAGGGTGGGAAGCAGTACTTC.

The genes are TRBV28 and TRBJ1-5; no reliable D call. V dropped 3 bases and J dropped 0 bases, with 9 bases sitting between them. CDR3 length equals 15 residues. Germline-derived CDR1 and CDR2 are MDHEN and SYDVKM. The CDR3 nucleotides read TGTGCCAGCAGTTTGCCCATCTATAGCAATCAGCCCCAGCATTTT. Translating gives CASSLPIYSNQPQHF. Using reference TRBV28 and TRBJ1-5 for the parts outside the CDR3, the full variable domain is DVKVTQSSRYLVKRTGEKVFLECVQDMDHENMFWYRQDPGLGLRLIYFSYDVKMKEKGDIPEGYSVSREKKERFSLILESASTNQTSMYLCASSLPIYSNQPQHFGDGTRLSIL.

The chain carries TRBV28 and TRBJ1-3; 9 positions match TRBD1. This CDR3 is 15 amino acids long. V lost 6 bases and J lost 0; bases outside the gene matches: 3. CDR1 and CDR2 from the germline V gene are MDHEN and SYDVKM. In nucleotides, the CDR3 is TGTGCCAGCAGAATACAGGGGGCCTCTGGAAACACCATATATTTT. Translating it yields CASRIQGASGNTIYF.

The chain has TRBV4-2 and TRBJ1-4; D is ambiguous. The germline CDR1 and CDR2 sequences are LGHNA and YNFKEQ. The V and J ends lost 2 bases and 0 bases respectively, with 10 bases between them. This CDR3 spans 16 amino acids. The CDR3 protein is CASSQSASATNEKLFF. The CDR3 DNA follows: TGTGCCAGCAGCCAATCCGCCAGTGCAACTAATGAAAAACTGTTTTTT.

The CDR3 DNA sequence: TGTGCCAGCAGTGAAAACAGGGGATGGTACGAGCAGTACTTC. Translated, it gives CASSENRGWYEQYF. V usage is TRBV2 and J usage is TRBJ2-7; 7 bases line up with TRBD1. Germline lookup yields CDR1 SNHLY and CDR2 FYNNEI. The CDR3 has 14 residues. V lost 2 bases to trimming and J lost 4 bases; unmatched junction nucleotides: 5. Full variable domain (outside the CDR3, taken from reference TRBV2 and TRBJ2-7): EPEVTQTPSHQVTQMGQEVILRCVPISNHLYFYWYRQILGQKVEFLVSFYNNEISEKSEIFDDQFSVERPDGSNFTLKIRSTKLEDSAMYFCASSENRGWYEQYFGPGTRLTVT.

This sequence joins TRBV7-2 and TRBJ2-7, with a weak D call TRBD1 (5 bases). The germline V gene has CDR1 SGHTA and CDR2 FQGNSA. This CDR3 has 16 amino acids. V was cut by 4 bases and J by 5 bases, with 21 bases left in between. The CDR3, as DNA: TGTGCCAGCAGCTCCTTCCTCTCTAGGGGTTCCCACGAGCAGTACTTC. This sequence encodes CASSSFLSRGSHEQYF.

The chain links TRBV27 to TRBJ2-2, with 11 bases aligning to TRBD1. Germline CDR1 reads MNHEY; CDR2 reads SMNVEV (reference sequence). The CDR3 loop spans 15 amino acids. Trimming at V came to 8 bases and at J to 4 bases, leaving 6 bases not matched to a gene. CDR3 bases: TGTGCCAGCGGACCCGGGACAGGGGGCACCGGGGAGCTGTTTTTT. It translates to CASGPGTGGTGELFF.

The chain has TRBV11-3 and TRBJ2-3; D may be TRBD1 (7 bases). This CDR3 spans 15 amino acids. V dropped 3 bases and J dropped 3 bases, with 13 bases sitting between them. Germline loops: CDR1 SGHNT, CDR2 YENEEA. The CDR3 sequence is CASSFAQGGTDTQYF. The CDR3, as DNA: TGTGCCAGCAGCTTCGCCCAGGGGGGTACAGATACGCAGTATTTT.

A few counts support this clone. The V call is TRBV5-1, the J call TRBJ1-6, with 9 positions matching TRBD1. The junction had 9 bases not matched to a gene; V was cut back by 0 bases and J by 11 bases. Germline V gene data show CDR1 as SGHRS and CDR2 as YFSETQ. This CDR3 has 16 residues. The CDR3 DNA reads as TGCGCCAGCAGCTTGGACCCGGGACAGGGAACTGCACCCCTCCACTTT. This encodes CASSLDPGQGTAPLHF.

V gene TRBV27 combines with J gene TRBJ2-7; 9 bases agree with TRBD2. The CDR3 runs 15 residues. The J segment lost 10 bases and the V segment lost 0 bases, leaving 10 bases of the junction unmatched. CDR1 is MNHEY and CDR2 is SMNVEV in the germline V gene (reference sequence). The CDR3 nucleotides are TGTGCCAGCAGTTTATCGGGGCTAAGACTAGCGGACCAGTACTTC. This codes for CASSLSGLRLADQYF.

The chain is built from TRBV18 and TRBJ2-5; D is unresolved. Trimming took 6 bases from V and 0 from J, leaving 11 bases between them. The CDR3 is made up of 14 amino acids. Germline CDR1 reads KGHSH; CDR2 reads LQKENI. CDR3 DNA: TGTGCCAGCTCGCACAGTGAGAACCAAGAGACCCAGTACTTC. Translating it yields CASSHSENQETQYF.